This T cell receptor beta chain was identified during a study of cytomegalovirus exposure and HLA in healthy donors. Turning to the study itself: Early release data held tens of millions of unique TCRs from HLA-typed donors. Study outcomes and limitations: In vitro work confirmed that a few CMV-associated chains recognize CMV antigens. Earlier analysis looked at TCR beta V segments, and most were productive about 87% or about 30% of the time.

The V and J ends lost 3 bases and 7 bases, in that order; junction bases with no gene match: 3. CDR1 is SGDLS, CDR2 YYNGEE, per germline. The CDR3 spans 14 residues. This clone turned up a few times. The antigen is unknown. The PCR ran on 60 Vbeta and 13 Jbeta primers. Produced via immunoSEQ multiplex PCR; TCRdb's table is partial and in-frame only. The table shows fewer than 200,000 clones, with about 71% occurring only once. The chain links TRBV9 to TRBJ2-2; TRBD2 aligns across 10 bases. Sequenced material: PBMCs. This sequence was found in a woman in her thirties in good health and CMV-seronegative. In DNA form, the CDR3 reads TGTGCCAGCAGCGCGGGACTAGCGAGCGGGGAGCTGTTTTTT. The encoded protein is CASSAGLASGELFF.